This entry lists 5 T cell receptor beta chains sequenced from one sample in a study of regulatory T cells in long-lasting Graves disease. Assembly of TCR beta libraries relied on iRepertoire HTBI primers together with Arm-PCR of CDR3 regions. One entry per CDR3 protein results from TCRdb running MiXCR on the multiplex PCR reads. This sample has some 230,000 distinct CDR3 sequences; approximately 16% occur once, and the top ten carry approximately 20%. Time point specified: newly diagnosed GD, antithyroid drugs for less than 3 months. Isolated PBMC RNA provided the starting material for the TCR library. This material consisted of peripheral blood mononuclear cells (PBMCs), taken at new diagnosis, from a patient treated with antithyroid drugs. These receptors came from a female donor with Graves disease.

This clonotype has a single count. This sequence joins TRBV3-1 and TRBJ1-6; tentatively, D is TRBD1 (6 bases). Trimming took off 6 bases at V and 8 bases at J, with 17 bases between the two ends. CDR3 length: 15 residues. Germline V gene lookup returns CDR1 LGHDT and CDR2 YNNKEL (reference sequence). The CDR3: CASSPSSAGDSPLHF. In DNA, the CDR3 is TGTGCCAGCAGTCCCAGCTCGGCAGGGGATTCACCCCTCCACTTT.

This clonotype was counted many times. The rearrangement uses TRBV19 and TRBJ2-3; unclear D gene. The V end lost 8 bases, the J end lost 0 bases, and 12 bases lay between the germline ends. Germline loops: CDR1 LNHDA, CDR2 SQIVND (reference sequence). The CDR3 loop spans 14 amino acids. Here the CDR3 DNA reads TGTGCCAGTTCACGGTCTTCTAGCACAGATACGCAGTATTTT. Amino acids: CASSRSSSTDTQYF.

At least ten counts were recorded for this clonotype. V is TRBV30 and J is TRBJ2-7, with 10 bases lining up with TRBD1. V lost 3 bases, J lost 7 bases, and 12 bases stayed unmatched. CDR1 and CDR2 (germline): GTSNPN, SVGIG (reference sequence). CDR3 length equals 15 residues. This CDR3 is CAWSLLGGQGKEQYF. The CDR3 nucleotides read TGTGCCTGGAGCCTCCTAGGGGGACAGGGGAAAGAGCAGTACTTC. Full variable domain (remainder filled in from reference TRBV30 and TRBJ2-7): SQTIHQWPATLVQPVGSPLSLECTVEGTSNPNLYWYRQAAGRGLQLLFYSVGIGQISSEVPQNLSASRPQDRQFILSSKKLLLSDSGFYLCAWSLLGGQGKEQYFGPGTRLTVT.

This clonotype came up many times. The chain links TRBV6-1 to TRBJ2-7, with 7 bases fitting TRBD2. There are 14 residues in the CDR3. The J segment lost 0 bases and the V segment lost 6 bases, leaving 5 bases of the junction unmatched. Germline V gene sequence: CDR1 MNHNS, CDR2 SASEGT. The chain's CDR3 is CASRLTSASYEQYF. The CDR3 DNA follows: TGTGCCAGCAGACTTACTAGCGCCTCCTACGAGCAGTACTTC.

This clonotype was found many times. V and J are TRBV20-1 and TRBJ2-3, with a weak D call TRBD2 (6 bases). The V gene lost 2 bases and the J gene lost 1 base, with 10 bases spanning the gap. CDR3 length: 14 amino acids. Germline V lookup: CDR1 DFQATT, CDR2 SNEGSKA (reference sequence). This chain's CDR3 is CSARRTGGTDTQYF. DNA for the CDR3: TGCAGTGCTAGAAGAACGGGAGGCACAGATACGCAGTATTTT.